This T cell receptor (beta chain) derives from a study of blood T cell repertoires in COVID-19. On the study more broadly: PBMCs, B-cell-depleted T cells, or T cells provided the cDNA or gDNA that made up the material.

In terms of age and location, participants ranged from roughly 18 to 90 years and lived in about two dozen US areas. The study assigned cohorts using participant-reported clinical history. Only one count was recorded for this clone. Under the authors' procedure: Reference gene primer amplification yielded estimated nucleated cell counts. This table comes from immunoSEQ multiplex PCR, and its TCRdb copy is limited to in-frame clones, with some not included. The V and J calls and clone size come from that table; D and trimming were worked out from the DNA. The repertoire consists of fewer than 400,000 clones, with about nine tenths occurring once and the leading ten covering about 4.2%. Germline-derived CDR1 and CDR2 are MDHEN and SYDVKM. The CDR3 extends over 14 amino acids. The ends were cut back, 6 bases at V and 1 base at J, with 9 bases in the middle.

This receptor was obtained from a man aged 25-45 years who had recovered from COVID-19. Sequencing was carried out using PBMCs or T cells enriched from blood (not recorded which). The V gene is TRBV28, the J gene TRBJ2-2; tentative D call: TRBD1 (6 bases). CDR3 DNA: TGTGCCAGCAGAATCAGGGGGAACACCGGGGAGCTGTTTTTT. Protein: CASRIRGNTGELFF.